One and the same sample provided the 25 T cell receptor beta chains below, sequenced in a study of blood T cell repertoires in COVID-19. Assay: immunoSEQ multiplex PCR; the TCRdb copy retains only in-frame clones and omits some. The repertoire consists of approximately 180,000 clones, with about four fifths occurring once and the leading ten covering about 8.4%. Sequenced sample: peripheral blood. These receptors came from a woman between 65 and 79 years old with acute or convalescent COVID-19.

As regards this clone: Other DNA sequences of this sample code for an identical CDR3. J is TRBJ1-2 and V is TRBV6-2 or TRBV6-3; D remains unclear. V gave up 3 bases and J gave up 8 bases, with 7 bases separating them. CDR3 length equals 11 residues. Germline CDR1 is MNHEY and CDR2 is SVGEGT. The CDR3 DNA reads TGTGCCAGCAGTTATGGCCGCGGCTACACCTTC. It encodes CASSYGRGYTF.

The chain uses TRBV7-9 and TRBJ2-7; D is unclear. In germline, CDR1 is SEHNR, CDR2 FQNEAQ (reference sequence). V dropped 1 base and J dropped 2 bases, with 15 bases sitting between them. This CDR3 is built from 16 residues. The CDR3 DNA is TGTGCCAGCAGCTTAGTATTGGGCCCAGACGCCTACGAGCAGTACTTC. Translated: CASSLVLGPDAYEQYF.

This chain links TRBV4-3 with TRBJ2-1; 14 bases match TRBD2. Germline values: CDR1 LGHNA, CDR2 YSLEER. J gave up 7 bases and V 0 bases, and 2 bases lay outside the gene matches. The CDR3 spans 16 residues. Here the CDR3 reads CASSQDGTSGRNEQFF. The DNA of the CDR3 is TGCGCCAGCAGCCAAGATGGGACTAGCGGGAGAAATGAGCAGTTCTTC.

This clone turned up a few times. Here the CDR3 DNA reads TGTGCCAGTAGGATCGGACTAGCGGGAGTGAATCCCAACACCGGGGAGCTGTTTTTT. This encodes CASRIGLAGVNPNTGELFF. The chain recombines TRBV19 with TRBJ2-2; 13 nucleotides agree with TRBD2. After removal of 6 bases from V and 2 bases from J, the junction contained 12 bases not matched to a gene. Germline CDR1 reads LNHDA; CDR2 reads SQIVND (reference sequence). This CDR3 is built from 19 residues. Combining the CDR3 with reference TRBV19 and TRBJ2-2 gives the whole variable domain DGGITQSPKYLFRKEGQNVTLSCEQNLNHDAMYWYRQDPGQGLRLIYYSQIVNDFQKGDIAEGYSVSREKKESFPLTVTSAQKNPTAFYLCASRIGLAGVNPNTGELFFGEGSRLTVL.

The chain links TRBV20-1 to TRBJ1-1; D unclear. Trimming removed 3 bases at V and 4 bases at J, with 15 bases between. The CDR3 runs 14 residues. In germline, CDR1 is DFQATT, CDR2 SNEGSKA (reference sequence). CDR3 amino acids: CSASDDTARTEAFF. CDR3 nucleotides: TGCAGTGCTAGTGACGACACAGCCCGCACTGAAGCTTTCTTT.

The CDR3 nucleotides are TGTGCCAGCAGCTTAATTGAGGGACAGGCAAGACTGTTTTTT. Amino acids: CASSLIEGQARLFF. This chain connects TRBV7-8 to TRBJ1-4; TRBD1 matches 8 bases. Germline V gene sequence: CDR1 SGHVS, CDR2 FQNEAQ. The CDR3 is made up of 14 amino acids. The J segment lost 13 bases and the V segment lost 2 bases, leaving 9 bases of the junction unmatched.

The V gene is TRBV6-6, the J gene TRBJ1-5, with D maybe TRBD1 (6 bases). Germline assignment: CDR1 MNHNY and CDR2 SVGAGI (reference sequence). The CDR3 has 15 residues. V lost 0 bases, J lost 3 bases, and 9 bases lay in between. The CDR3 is CASSYSTGLNQPQHF. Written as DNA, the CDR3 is TGTGCCAGCAGTTACTCAACAGGGCTCAATCAGCCCCAGCATTTT.

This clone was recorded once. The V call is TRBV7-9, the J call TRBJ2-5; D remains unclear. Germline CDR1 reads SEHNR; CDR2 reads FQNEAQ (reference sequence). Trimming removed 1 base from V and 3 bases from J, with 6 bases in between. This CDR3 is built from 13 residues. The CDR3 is CASSLVAEETQYF. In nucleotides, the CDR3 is TGTGCCAGCAGCTTAGTGGCAGAAGAGACCCAGTACTTC.

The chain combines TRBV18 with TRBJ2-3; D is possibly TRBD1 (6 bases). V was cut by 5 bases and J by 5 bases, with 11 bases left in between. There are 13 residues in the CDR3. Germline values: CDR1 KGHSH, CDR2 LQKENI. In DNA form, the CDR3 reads TGTGCCAGCTCAAACCAACAGGGAGATACGCAGTATTTT. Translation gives CASSNQQGDTQYF.

The CDR3 reads CASGIDRAQETQYF. CDR3 sequence (DNA): TGTGCCAGCGGAATTGACAGGGCCCAAGAGACCCAGTACTTC. The rearrangement joins TRBV27 to TRBJ2-5, with 7 bases identical to TRBD1. Germline loops: CDR1 MNHEY, CDR2 SMNVEV (reference sequence). This CDR3 comprises 14 residues. V lost 8 bases to trimming and J lost 1 base; unmatched junction nucleotides: 7.

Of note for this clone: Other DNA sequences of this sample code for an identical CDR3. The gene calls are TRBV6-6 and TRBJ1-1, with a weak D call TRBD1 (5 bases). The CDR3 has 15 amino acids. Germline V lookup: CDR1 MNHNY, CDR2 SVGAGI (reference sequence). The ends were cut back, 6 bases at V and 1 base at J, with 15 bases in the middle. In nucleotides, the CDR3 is TGTGCCAGCAGCTATCCCCAAACAGGGAACACTGAAGCTTTCTTT. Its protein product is CASSYPQTGNTEAFF.

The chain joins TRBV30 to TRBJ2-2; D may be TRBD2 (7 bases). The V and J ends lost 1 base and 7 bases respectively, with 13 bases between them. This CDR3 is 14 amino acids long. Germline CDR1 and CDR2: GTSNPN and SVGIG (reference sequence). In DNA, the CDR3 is TGTGCCTGGAGTGAAAAGGGGGAGGGCGGGGAGCTGTTTTTT. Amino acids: CAWSEKGEGGELFF.

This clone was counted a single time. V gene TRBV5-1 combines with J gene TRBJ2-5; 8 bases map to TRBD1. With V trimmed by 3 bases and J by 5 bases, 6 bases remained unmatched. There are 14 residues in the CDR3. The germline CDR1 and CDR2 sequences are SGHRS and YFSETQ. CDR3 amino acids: CASSSQGAFETQYF. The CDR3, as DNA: TGCGCCAGCAGCTCCCAGGGGGCCTTTGAGACCCAGTACTTC.

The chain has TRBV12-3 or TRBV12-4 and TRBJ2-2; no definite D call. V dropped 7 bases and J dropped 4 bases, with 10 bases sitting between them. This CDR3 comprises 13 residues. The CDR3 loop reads CASTTLPTGELFF. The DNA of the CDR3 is TGTGCCAGCACTACCCTTCCCACCGGGGAGCTGTTTTTT.

CDR3 residues: CASSSLAGGLIYEQYF. The CDR3 DNA reads as TGTGCCAGCAGTTCACTAGCGGGGGGGCTTATATACGAGCAGTACTTC. This chain links TRBV28 with TRBJ2-7; 13 bases agree with TRBD2. The V gene end was trimmed by 4 bases and the J gene end by 4 bases; junction bases not matched to a gene: 7. The CDR3 has 16 residues. From germline, CDR1 is MDHEN and CDR2 SYDVKM.

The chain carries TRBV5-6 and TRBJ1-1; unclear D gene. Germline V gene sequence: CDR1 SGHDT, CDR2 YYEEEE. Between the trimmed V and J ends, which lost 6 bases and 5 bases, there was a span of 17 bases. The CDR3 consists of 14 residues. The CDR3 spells CASTRPRGRTEAFF. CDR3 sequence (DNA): TGTGCCAGCACCCGCCCCCGGGGAAGAACTGAAGCTTTCTTT. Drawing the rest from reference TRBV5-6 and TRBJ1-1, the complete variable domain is DAGVTQSPTHLIKTRGQQVTLRCSPKSGHDTVSWYQQALGQGPQFIFQYYEEEERQRGNFPDRFSGHQFPNYSSELNVNALLLGDSALYLCASTRPRGRTEAFFGQGTRLTVV.

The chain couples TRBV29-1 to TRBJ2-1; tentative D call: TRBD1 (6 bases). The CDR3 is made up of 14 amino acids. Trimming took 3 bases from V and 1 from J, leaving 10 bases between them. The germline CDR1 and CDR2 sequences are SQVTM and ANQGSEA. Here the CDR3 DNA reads TGCAGCGTTGAGGCAGGGGTTTCCTACAATGAGCAGTTCTTC. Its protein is CSVEAGVSYNEQFF.

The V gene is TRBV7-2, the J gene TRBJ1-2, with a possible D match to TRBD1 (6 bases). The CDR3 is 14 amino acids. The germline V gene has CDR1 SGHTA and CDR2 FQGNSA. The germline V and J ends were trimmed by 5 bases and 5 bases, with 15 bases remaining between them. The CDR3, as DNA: TGTGCCAGCAGCCCCTTTCCAGGGGATTATGGCTACACCTTC. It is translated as CASSPFPGDYGYTF. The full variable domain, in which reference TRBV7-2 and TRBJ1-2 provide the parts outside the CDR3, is GAGVSQSPSNKVTEKGKDVELRCDPISGHTALYWYRQSLGQGLEFLIYFQGNSAPDKSGLPSDRFSAERTGGSVSTLTIQRTQQEDSAVYLCASSPFPGDYGYTFGSGTRLTVV.

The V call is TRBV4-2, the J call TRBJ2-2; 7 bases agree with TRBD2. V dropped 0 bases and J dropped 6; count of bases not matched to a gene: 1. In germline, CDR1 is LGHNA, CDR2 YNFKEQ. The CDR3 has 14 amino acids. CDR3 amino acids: CASSQESGAGELFF. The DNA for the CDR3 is TGTGCCAGCAGCCAAGAAAGCGGGGCCGGGGAGCTGTTTTTT.

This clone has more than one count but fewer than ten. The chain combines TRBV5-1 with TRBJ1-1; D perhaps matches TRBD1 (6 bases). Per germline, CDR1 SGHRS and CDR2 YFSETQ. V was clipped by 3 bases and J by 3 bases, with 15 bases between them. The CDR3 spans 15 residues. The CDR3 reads CASSWGQGLDTEAFF. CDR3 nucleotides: TGCGCCAGCAGCTGGGGGCAGGGGCTGGACACTGAAGCTTTCTTT.

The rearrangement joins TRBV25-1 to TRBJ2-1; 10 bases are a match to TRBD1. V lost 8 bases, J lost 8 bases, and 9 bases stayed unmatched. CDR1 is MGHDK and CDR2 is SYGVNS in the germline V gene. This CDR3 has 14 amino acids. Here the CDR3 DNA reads TGTGCCAGCGACGCGGACAGGGGGTTGGATGAGCAGTTCTTC. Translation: CASDADRGLDEQFF.

Here the CDR3 reads CASGRGGYEQYF. The DNA of the CDR3 is TGTGCCAGCGGGAGGGGGGGCTACGAGCAGTACTTC. The J gene is TRBJ2-7, the V gene TRBV6-5, with D possibly matching TRBD2 (7 bases). CDR1 is MNHEY and CDR2 is SVGAGI in the germline V gene. The CDR3 loop spans 12 amino acids. Trimming left V 8 bases short and J 3 bases short, with 11 bases between.

The chain's CDR3 is CASSFGAGGRPDTQYF. DNA of the CDR3: TGTGCCAGCAGCTTTGGAGCGGGAGGTCGCCCAGATACGCAGTATTTT. V is TRBV5-4 and J is TRBJ2-3; the match to TRBD2 covers 9 bases. The germline gives CDR1 SGHNT, CDR2 YYREEE (reference sequence). This CDR3 region has 16 residues. Trimming cost V 2 bases and J 4 bases; bases outside gene matches: 8.

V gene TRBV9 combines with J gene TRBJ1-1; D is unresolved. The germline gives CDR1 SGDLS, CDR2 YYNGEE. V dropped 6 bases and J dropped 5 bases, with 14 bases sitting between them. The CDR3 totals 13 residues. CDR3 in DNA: TGTGCCAGCAACGCTGCGGGGTTAACTGAAGCTTTCTTT. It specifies CASNAAGLTEAFF.

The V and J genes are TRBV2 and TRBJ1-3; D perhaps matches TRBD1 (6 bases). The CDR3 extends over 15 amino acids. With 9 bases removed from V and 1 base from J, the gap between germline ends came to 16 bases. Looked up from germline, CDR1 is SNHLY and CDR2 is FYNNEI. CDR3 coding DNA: TGTGCCAGTCTGCCGGGGACATCTTCTGGAAACACCATATATTTT. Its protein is CASLPGTSSGNTIYF.